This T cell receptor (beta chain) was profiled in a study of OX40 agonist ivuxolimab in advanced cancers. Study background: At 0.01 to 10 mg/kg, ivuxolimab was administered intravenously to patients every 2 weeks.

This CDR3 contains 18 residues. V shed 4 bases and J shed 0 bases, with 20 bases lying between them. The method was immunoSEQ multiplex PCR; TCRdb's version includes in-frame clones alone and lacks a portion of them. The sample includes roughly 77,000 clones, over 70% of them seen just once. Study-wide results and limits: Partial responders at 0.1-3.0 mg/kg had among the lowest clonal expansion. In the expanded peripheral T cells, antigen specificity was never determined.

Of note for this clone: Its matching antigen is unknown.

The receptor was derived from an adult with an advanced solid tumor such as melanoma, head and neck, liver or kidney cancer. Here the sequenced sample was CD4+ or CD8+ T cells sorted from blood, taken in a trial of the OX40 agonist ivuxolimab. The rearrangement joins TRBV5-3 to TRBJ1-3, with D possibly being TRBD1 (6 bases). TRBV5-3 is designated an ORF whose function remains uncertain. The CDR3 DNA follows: TGTGCCAGAAGCACCCATGACAGGCAGAGGGACTCTGGAAACACCATATATTTT. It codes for CARSTHDRQRDSGNTIYF.